This T cell receptor beta chain was observed in a study of shared clonotypes between healthy human individuals. Points from the study as a whole: Only blood underwent sampling, and tissue repertoires likely differ. Limited genetic and exposure-history diversity came from having few donors.

The table came from immunoSEQ multiplex PCR; TCRdb's copy has only in-frame clones and leaves some out. The sample records roughly 510,000 clones, 75% to 80% being singletons. Points on this clone: Antigen unknown.

The V segment lost 4 bases and the J segment 4 bases; nucleotides outside the gene matches: 9. CDR3 size: 16 residues. Germline V gene lookup returns CDR1 SGHTA and CDR2 FQGNSA. Sequenced material: PBMCs. V is TRBV7-2 and J is TRBJ2-5, with 10 bases that match TRBD2. This sequence originates from a middle-aged woman in good health. Some clones in this sample may be carry-over from other donors' samples. The CDR3 region is CASSSRTSGGAETQYF. DNA of the CDR3: TGTGCCAGCAGCTCCCGGACTAGCGGAGGGGCAGAGACCCAGTACTTC.